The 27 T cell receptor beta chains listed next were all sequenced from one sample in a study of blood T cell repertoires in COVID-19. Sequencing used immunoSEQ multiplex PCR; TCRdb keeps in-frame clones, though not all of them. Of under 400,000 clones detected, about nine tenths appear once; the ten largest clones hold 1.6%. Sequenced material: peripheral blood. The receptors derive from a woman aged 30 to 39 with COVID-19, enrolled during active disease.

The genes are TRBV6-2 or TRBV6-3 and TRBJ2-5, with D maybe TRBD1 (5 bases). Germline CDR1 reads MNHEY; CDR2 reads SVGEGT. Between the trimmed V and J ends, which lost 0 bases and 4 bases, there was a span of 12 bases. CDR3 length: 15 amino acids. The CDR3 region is CASSYSKAGSETQYF. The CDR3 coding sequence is TGTGCCAGCAGTTACTCGAAGGCAGGGTCAGAGACCCAGTACTTC.

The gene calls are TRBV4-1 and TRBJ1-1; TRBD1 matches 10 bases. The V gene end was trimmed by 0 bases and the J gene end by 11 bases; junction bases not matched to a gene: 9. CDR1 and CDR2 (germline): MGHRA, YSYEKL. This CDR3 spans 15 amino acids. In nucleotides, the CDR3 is TGCGCCAGCAGCCAAGAAATGCGACAGGGGGCTGGGGCTTTCTTT. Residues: CASSQEMRQGAGAFF.

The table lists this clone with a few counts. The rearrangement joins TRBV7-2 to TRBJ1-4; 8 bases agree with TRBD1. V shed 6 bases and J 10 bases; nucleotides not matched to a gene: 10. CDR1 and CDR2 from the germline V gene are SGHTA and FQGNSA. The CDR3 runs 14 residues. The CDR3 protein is CASSNGQGGGKLFF. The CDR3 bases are TGTGCCAGCAGTAATGGACAGGGTGGCGGAAAACTGTTTTTT.

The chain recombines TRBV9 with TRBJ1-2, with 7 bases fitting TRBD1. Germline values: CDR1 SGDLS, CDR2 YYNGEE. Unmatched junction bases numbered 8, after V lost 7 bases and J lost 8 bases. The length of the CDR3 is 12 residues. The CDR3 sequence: CASGGGSEGYTF. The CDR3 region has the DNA TGTGCCAGCGGAGGGGGCTCGGAAGGCTACACCTTC.

This chain's CDR3 is CASSLGRRNEQFF. The CDR3 DNA reads as TGTGCCAGCAGCTTAGGTAGGCGGAATGAGCAGTTCTTC. The chain uses TRBV7-2 and TRBJ2-1; no clear D gene. The germline V and J ends were trimmed by 1 base and 7 bases, with 8 bases remaining between them. This CDR3 has 13 amino acids. Germline CDR1 SGHTA, CDR2 FQGNSA. Full variable domain (remainder filled in from reference TRBV7-2 and TRBJ2-1): GAGVSQSPSNKVTEKGKDVELRCDPISGHTALYWYRQSLGQGLEFLIYFQGNSAPDKSGLPSDRFSAERTGGSVSTLTIQRTQQEDSAVYLCASSLGRRNEQFFGPGTRLTVL.

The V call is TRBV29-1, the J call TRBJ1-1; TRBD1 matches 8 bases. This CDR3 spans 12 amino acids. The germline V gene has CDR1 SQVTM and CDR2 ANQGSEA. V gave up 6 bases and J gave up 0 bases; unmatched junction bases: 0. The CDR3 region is CSVGQVNTEAFF. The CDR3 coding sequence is TGCAGCGTGGGACAGGTGAACACTGAAGCTTTCTTT.

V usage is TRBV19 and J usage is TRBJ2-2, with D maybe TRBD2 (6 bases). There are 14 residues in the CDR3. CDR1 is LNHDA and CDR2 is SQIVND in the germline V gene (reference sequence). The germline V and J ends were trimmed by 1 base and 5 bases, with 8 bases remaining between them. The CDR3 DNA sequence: TGTGCCAGTAGTATAGGGGGGGTGACCGGGGAGCTGTTTTTT. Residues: CASSIGGVTGELFF.

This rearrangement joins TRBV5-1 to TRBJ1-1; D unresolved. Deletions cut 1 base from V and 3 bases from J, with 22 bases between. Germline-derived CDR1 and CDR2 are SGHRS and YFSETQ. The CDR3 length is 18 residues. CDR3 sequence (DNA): TGCGCCAGCAGCTTGTTCCCGAGAGGCCCCACTACACACACTGAAGCTTTCTTT. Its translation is CASSLFPRGPTTHTEAFF.

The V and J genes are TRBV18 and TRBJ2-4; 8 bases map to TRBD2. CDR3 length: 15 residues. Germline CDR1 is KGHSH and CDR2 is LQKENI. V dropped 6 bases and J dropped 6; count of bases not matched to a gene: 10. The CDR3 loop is CASSLGLADGNIQYF. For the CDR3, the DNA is TGTGCCAGCTCCCTCGGACTAGCCGATGGAAACATTCAGTACTTC.

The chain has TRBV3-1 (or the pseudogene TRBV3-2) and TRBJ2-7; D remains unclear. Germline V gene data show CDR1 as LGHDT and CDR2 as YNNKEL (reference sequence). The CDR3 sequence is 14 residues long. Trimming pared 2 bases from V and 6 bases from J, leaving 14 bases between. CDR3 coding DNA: TGTGCCAGCAGCCAACTACTTCCTGCGTCCGAGCAGTACTTC. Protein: CASSQLLPASEQYF.

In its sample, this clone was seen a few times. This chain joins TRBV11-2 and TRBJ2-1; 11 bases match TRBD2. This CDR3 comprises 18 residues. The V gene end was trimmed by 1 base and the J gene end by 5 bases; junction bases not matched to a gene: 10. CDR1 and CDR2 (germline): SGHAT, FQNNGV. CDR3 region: CASSLGRLLAGGNNEQFF. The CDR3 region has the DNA TGTGCCAGCAGCTTAGGCCGACTTCTAGCGGGGGGCAACAATGAGCAGTTCTTC.

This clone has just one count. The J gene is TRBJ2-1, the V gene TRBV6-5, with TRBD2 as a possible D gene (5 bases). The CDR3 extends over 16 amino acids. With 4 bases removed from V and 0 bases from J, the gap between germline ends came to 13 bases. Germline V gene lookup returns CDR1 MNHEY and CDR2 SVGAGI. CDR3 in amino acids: CASSFAGASSYNEQFF. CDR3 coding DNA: TGTGCCAGCAGTTTCGCGGGCGCAAGCTCCTACAATGAGCAGTTCTTC.

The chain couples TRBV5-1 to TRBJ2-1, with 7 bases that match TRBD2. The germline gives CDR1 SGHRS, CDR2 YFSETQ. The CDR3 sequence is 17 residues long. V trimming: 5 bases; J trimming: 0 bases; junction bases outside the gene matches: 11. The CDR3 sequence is CASRPFSGSSSYNEQFF. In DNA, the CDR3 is TGCGCCAGCAGACCGTTTAGCGGGTCCAGCTCCTACAATGAGCAGTTCTTC.

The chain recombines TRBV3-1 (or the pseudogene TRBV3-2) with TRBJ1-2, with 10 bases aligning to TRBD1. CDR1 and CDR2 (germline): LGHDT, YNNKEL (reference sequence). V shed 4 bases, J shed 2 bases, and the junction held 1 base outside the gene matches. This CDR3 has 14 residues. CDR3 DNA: TGTGCCAGCAGCCTGGGACAGGGGAACTATGGCTACACCTTC. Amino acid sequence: CASSLGQGNYGYTF.

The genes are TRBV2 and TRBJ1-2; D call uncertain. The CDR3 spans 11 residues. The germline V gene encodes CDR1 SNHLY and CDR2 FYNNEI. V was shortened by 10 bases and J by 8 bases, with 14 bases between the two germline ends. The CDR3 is CAMNGGPGYTF. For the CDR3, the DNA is TGTGCCATGAACGGAGGGCCCGGCTACACCTTC.

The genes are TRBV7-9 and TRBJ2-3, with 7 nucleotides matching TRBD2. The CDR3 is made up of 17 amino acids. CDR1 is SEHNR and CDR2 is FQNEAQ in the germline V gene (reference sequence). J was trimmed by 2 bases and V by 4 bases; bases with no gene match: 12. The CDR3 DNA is TGTGCCAGCAGCTACGTCCGGCCGGGGAGGGCCACAGATACGCAGTATTTT. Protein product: CASSYVRPGRATDTQYF.

Here the CDR3 reads CASSGDSETYEQYF. CDR3 sequence (DNA): TGTGCCAGCAGTGGGGACAGCGAGACCTACGAGCAGTACTTC. The chain is built from TRBV2 and TRBJ2-7; 7 positions match TRBD1. This CDR3 comprises 14 residues. Germline lookup yields CDR1 SNHLY and CDR2 FYNNEI. The junction had 5 bases not matched to a gene; V was cut back by 4 bases and J by 2 bases.

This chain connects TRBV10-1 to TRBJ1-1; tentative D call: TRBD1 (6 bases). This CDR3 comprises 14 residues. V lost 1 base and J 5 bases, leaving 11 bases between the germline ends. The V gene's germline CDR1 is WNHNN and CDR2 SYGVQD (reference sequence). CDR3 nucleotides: TGCGCCAGCAGTGAGTTAACAGGGTGTACTGAAGCTTTCTTT. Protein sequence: CASSELTGCTEAFF.

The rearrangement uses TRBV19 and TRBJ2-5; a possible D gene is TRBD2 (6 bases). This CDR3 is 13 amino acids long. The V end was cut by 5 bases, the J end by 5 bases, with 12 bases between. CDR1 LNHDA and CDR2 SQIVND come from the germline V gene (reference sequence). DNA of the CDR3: TGTGCCAGTAGTCGGGGGTTTTGGGAGACCCAGTACTTC. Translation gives CASSRGFWETQYF.

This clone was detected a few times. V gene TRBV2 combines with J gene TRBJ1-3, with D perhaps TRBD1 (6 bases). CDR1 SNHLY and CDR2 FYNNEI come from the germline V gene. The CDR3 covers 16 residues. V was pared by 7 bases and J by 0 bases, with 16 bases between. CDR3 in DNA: TGTGCCAGCAATGAGGACAGACGCTCCTCTGGAAACACCATATATTTT. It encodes CASNEDRRSSGNTIYF.

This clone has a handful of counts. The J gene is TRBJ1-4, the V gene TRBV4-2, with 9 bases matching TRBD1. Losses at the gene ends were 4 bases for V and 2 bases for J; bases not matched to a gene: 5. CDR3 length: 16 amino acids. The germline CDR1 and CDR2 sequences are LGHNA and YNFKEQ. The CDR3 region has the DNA TGTGCCAGCAGCCCGGGACAGGGAACGACTAATGAAAAACTGTTTTTT. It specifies CASSPGQGTTNEKLFF.

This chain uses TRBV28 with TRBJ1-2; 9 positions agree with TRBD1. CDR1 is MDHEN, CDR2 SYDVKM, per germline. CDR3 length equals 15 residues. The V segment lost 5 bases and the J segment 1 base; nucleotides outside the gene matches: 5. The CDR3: CASSVGTGLNYGYTF. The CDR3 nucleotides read TGTGCCAGCAGTGTCGGGACAGGGCTTAACTATGGCTACACCTTC.

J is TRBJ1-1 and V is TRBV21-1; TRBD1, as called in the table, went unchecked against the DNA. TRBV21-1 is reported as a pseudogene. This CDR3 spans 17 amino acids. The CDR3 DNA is TGTGCCAGCAGCAAAGTAACGAGACAAGGCGAGAACACTGAAGCTTTCTTT. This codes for CASSKVTRQGENTEAFF.

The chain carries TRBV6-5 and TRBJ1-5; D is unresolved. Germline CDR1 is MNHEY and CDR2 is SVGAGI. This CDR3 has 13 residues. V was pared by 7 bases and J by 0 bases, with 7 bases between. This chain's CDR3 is CASTSGSNQPQHF. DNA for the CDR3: TGTGCCAGCACCTCAGGTAGCAATCAGCCCCAGCATTTT.

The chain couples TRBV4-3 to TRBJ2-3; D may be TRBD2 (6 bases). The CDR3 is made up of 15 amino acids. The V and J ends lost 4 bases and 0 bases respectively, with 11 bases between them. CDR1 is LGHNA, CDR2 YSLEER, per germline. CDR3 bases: TGCGCCAGCAGCCCCCTGGGGGGTAGCACAGATACGCAGTATTTT. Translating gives CASSPLGGSTDTQYF.

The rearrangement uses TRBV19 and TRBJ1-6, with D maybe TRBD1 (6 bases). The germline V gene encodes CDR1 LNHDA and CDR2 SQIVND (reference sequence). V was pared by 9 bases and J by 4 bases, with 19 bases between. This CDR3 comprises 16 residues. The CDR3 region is CASNLGQLDYNSPLHF. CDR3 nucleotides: TGTGCCAGCAACCTCGGACAGCTCGATTATAATTCACCCCTCCACTTT.

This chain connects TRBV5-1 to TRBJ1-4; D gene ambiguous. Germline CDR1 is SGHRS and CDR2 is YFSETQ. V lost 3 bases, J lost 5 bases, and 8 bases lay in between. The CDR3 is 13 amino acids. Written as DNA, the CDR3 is TGCGCCAGCAGCTCACAGATAAATGAAAAACTGTTTTTT. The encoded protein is CASSSQINEKLFF.